This T cell receptor beta chain was recorded in a study of T cells in Graves' hyperthyroidism and ophthalmopathy. The study's findings and limits: Through a model of 13 V-J features, ophthalmopathy was separated from stable hyperthyroidism.

TCR beta CDR3 sequences were amplified from RNA transcripts. An initial round of RT-PCR targeting the TCR CDR3 relied on the HTBI primer set. TCRdb processed the multiplex PCR reads anew with MiXCR; each CDR3 protein has one entry. The repertoire holds about 380,000 distinct CDR3 sequences, with roughly 20% as singletons. Regarding this clonotype: As yet, its antigen is unknown.

The CDR3 has 11 residues. Trimming removed 5 bases from V and 8 bases from J, with 9 bases in between. CDR1 and CDR2 from the germline V gene are MNHEY and SVGEGT. The sample taken for sequencing was blood. This receptor was taken from a man aged 18 to 35 with Graves' ophthalmopathy. V is TRBV6-2 or TRBV6-3 and J is TRBJ1-2; a possible D gene is TRBD1 (6 bases). The CDR3 sequence is CASSTDRGYTF. CDR3 bases: TGTGCCAGCAGTACAGACAGGGGCTACACCTTC.